Reported below is one TCR beta chain. Its antigen is unidentified. Using immunoSEQ multiplex PCR, the repertoire was profiled, and TCRdb retains in-frame clones only, with some absent. The sample gives 170,000 or so clones, more than 85% of which show up once; 0.7% to 0.9% is in the top ten. These data are taken from a study of T cell responses to AZD1222 COVID-19 vaccine. Across the whole study: The study pooled second doses at about 4 or about 12 weeks. Study results and caveats: The donor group comprised mostly white British people and more females; the analysis possibly underestimated clonal diversity. With dominance at 160-218 and 743-854, vaccine-associated CD4 TCRs spanned spike.

This CDR3 is built from 15 residues. V was cut by 2 bases and J by 5 bases, with 14 bases left in between. CDR1 is SNHLY and CDR2 is FYNNEI in the germline V gene. This TCR derives from an adult in good health. The rearrangement links TRBV2 to TRBJ2-3; possible D gene TRBD2, 6 bases. This specimen consisted of peripheral blood, obtained on day 0 of AZD1222 vaccination. CDR3 protein: CASSELTGEVDTQYF. Here the CDR3 DNA reads TGTGCCAGCAGTGAACTGACGGGGGAGGTAGATACGCAGTATTTT.